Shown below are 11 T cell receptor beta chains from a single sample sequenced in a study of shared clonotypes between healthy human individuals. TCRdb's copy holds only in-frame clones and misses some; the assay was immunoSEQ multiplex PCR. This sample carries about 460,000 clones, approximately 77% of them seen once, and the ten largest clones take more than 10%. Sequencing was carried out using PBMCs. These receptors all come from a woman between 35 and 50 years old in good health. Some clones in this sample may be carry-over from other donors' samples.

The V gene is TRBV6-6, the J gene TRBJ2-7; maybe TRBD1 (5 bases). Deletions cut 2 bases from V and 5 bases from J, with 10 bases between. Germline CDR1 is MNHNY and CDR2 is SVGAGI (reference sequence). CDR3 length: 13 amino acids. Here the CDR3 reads CASSYGRVHEQYF. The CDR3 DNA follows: TGTGCCAGCAGTTACGGCAGGGTCCACGAGCAGTACTTC.

CDR3 nucleotide sequence: TGTGCCAGCAGCTTGCGGCGCACAGATACGCAGTATTTT. Encoded protein: CASSLRRTDTQYF. The chain has TRBV5-5 and TRBJ2-3; the D is unclear. Germline V gene sequence: CDR1 SGHKS, CDR2 YYEKEE (reference sequence). V was trimmed by 1 base and J by 1 base, leaving 4 bases between them. The CDR3 extends over 13 amino acids.

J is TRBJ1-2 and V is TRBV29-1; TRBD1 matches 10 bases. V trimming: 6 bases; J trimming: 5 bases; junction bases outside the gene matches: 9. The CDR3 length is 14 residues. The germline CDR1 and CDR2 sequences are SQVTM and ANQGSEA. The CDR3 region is CSVGGTGAGYGYTF. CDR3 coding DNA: TGCAGCGTCGGCGGGACAGGGGCTGGGTATGGCTACACCTTC.

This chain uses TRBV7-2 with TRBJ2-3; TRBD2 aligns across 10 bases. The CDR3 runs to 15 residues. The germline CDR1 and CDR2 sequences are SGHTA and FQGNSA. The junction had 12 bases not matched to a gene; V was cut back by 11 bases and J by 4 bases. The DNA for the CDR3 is TGTGCCTCAGCCAAGATAGCGGGAGGACCAGATACGCAGTATTTT. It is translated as CASAKIAGGPDTQYF.

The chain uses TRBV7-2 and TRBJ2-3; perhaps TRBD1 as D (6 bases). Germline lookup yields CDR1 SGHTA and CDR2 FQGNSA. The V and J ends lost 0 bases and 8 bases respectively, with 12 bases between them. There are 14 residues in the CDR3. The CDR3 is CASSLAGASGTQYF. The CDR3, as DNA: TGTGCCAGCAGCTTAGCGGGGGCGAGCGGTACGCAGTATTTT.

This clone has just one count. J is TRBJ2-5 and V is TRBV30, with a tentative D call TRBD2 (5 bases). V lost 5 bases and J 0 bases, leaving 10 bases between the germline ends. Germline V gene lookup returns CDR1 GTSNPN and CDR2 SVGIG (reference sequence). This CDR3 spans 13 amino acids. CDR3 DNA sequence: TGTGCCTGGGGTTTCGGGGACCAAGAGACCCAGTACTTC. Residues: CAWGFGDQETQYF.

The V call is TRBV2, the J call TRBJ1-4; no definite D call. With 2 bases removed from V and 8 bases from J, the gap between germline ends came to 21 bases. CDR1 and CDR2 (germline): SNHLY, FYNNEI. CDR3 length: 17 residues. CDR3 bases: TGTGCCAGCAGTGAAACGATGGTAGGCCAAATGGGGGAAAAACTGTTTTTT. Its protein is CASSETMVGQMGEKLFF.

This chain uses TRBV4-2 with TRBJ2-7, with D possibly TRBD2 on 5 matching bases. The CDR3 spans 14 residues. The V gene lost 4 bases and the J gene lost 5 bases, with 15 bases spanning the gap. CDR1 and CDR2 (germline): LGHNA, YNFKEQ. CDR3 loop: CASSREYPADEQYF. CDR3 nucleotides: TGTGCCAGCAGCCGGGAGTATCCTGCCGACGAGCAGTACTTC.

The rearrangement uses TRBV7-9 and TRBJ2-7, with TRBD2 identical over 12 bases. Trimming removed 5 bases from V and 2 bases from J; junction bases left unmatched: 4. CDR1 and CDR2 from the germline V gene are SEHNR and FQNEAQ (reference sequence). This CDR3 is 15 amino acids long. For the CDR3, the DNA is TGTGCCAGCAGCCGTGGACTAGCGGGGACCTACGAGCAGTACTTC. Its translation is CASSRGLAGTYEQYF.

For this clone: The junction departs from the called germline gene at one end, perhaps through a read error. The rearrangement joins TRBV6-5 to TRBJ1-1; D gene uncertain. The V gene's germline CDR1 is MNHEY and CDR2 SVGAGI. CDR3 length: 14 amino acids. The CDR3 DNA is TGTGCCAGCAGTTACTCGATCTCATACACTGAGGCTCTCTTT. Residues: CASSYSISYTEALF.

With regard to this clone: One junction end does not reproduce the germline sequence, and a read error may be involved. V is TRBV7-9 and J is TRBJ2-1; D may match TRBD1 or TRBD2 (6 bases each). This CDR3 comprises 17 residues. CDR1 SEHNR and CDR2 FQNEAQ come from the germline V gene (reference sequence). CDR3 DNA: TGTGCCAGCAGTCTACAGCGGGCCCGGCGCTGGGACAATCAGCAGTTCTTC. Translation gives CASSLQRARRWDNQQFF.